A selection of T cell receptor beta chains follows, all from one sample in a study of tumor-infiltrating lymphocytes in primary liver carcinoma. Each CDR3 protein is one row after TCRdb ran MiXCR on the multiplex PCR reads. The sample lists 100,000 to 150,000 distinct CDR3 sequences, 50% to 80% seen once, with about 8% in the top ten. What was sequenced was liver tumor tissue from sampling region 3. These receptors were taken from a woman aged 60 to 75 with primary liver carcinoma and hepatitis B virus infection. Both conserved end residues are part of each CDR3. D genes are given only for firm matches. Size values are once, few and many counts, or a class for expanded clones, and some rows have none.

v_call,d_call,clone_size,j_call,cdr3_aa,cdr3_nt
TRBV29-1,TRBD1,many,TRBJ2-7,CSVAGTAATYEQYF,TGCAGCGTTGCGGGGACAGCGGCAACATACGAGCAGTACTTC
TRBV20-1,TRBD2,many,TRBJ2-3,CSARDPAGGGTDTQYF,TGCAGTGCTAGAGATCCCGCGGGAGGGGGCACAGATACGCAGTATTTT
TRBV11-2,NA,NA,TRBJ2-7,CASSWTTSEQYF,TGTGCCAGCAGCTGGACTACTTCCGAGCAATACTTC
TRBV7-9,NA,NA,TRBJ1-5,CASSPSGAGQSQHF,TGCGCCAGCAGCCCCTCGGGGGCGGGTCAGTCCCAGCATTTT
TRBV11-2,NA,NA,TRBJ2-7,CASSLDPAGAYGQYF,TGTGCCAGCAGCTTAGACCCTGCGGGGGCCTACGGGCAATACTTC
TRBV10-3,TRBD1,once,TRBJ2-6,CAISESDRGRGANVQTF,TGTGCCATCAGTGAGTCTGACAGGGGCCGTGGGGCCAACGTCCAGACTTTC
TRBV10-1,NA,NA,TRBJ2-2,CASSNQWNTGELFF,TGCGCCAGCAGCAATCAGTGGAACACCGGGGAGCTGTTTTTT
TRBV28,TRBD2,many,TRBJ2-1,CASNLLASVSNEQFF,TGTGCCAGCAATCTACTAGCGTCCGTCAGCAATGAGCAGTTCTTC
TRBV7-9,NA,few,TRBJ2-7,CASSPVYEQYF,TGTGCCAGCAGCCCCGTATACGAGCAGTACTTC
TRBV13,NA,NA,TRBJ2-1,CASSLGVEWGNEQFF,TGTGCCAGCAGCTTAGGGGTAGAATGGGGAAACGAGCAGTTCTTC
TRBV12-5,NA,once,TRBJ1-5,CASGLEMGQPQDF,TGTGCTAGTGGCCTAGAGATGGGGCAGCCCCAGGATTTT
TRBV6-2/TRBV6-3,NA,many,TRBJ2-1,CASSELYNEQFF,TGTGCCAGCAGCGAACTATACAATGAGCAGTTCTTC
TRBV7-8,NA,NA,TRBJ1-1,CANSLVSRDTEAFF,TGTGCCAACAGCTTAGTTTCCAGGGACACTGAAGCTTTCTTT
TRBV12-3/TRBV12-4,TRBD2,many,TRBJ2-1,CASSPPGLAGGNEQFF,TGTGCCAGCAGTCCCCCGGGACTAGCGGGAGGCAATGAGCAGTTCTTC
TRBV11-2,NA,NA,TRBJ2-1,CASSLLEGTYNEQFF,TGTGCCAGCAGCTTGCTAGAGGGAACCTACAATGAGCAGTTCTTC
TRBV5-4,TRBD1,many,TRBJ1-1,CASSLDRGGTEAFF,TGTGCCAGCAGCTTGGACAGGGGAGGCACTGAAGCTTTCTTT
TRBV11-3,NA,NA,TRBJ1-2,CANSSTNQDGLRGYGCTF,NA
TRBV4-1,TRBD1,NA,TRBJ1-2,CASSKHPGQGLGGYTF,TGCGCCAGCAGCAAGCATCCCGGACAGGGACTTGGTGGCTACACCTTC
TRBV5-6,TRBD2,NA,TRBJ2-1,CACSLQAGPGNEQFF,TGTGCCTGCAGCTTACAAGCGGGGCCCGGGAATGAGCAGTTCTTC
TRBV5-5,NA,many,TRBJ2-1,CASSFGGGGNEQFF,TGTGCCAGCAGCTTCGGGGGAGGGGGCAATGAGCAGTTCTTC
TRBV29-1,NA,many,TRBJ1-5,CSVGSAPEPQHF,TGCAGCGTGGGTAGCGCACCGGAGCCCCAGCATTTT
TRBV11-2,NA,NA,TRBJ2-3,CASSLDQGETSTETQYF,TGTGCCAGCAGCTTAGATCAGGGGGAGACTAGCACAGAAACGCAGTATTTT
TRBV5-5,NA,NA,TRBJ2-7,CASSRDLGSYEQYF,TGTGCCAGCAGCCGGGACTTGGGCTCCTATGAGCAGTACTTC
TRBV2,NA,once,TRBJ1-1,CGSREASGENTEAFF,TGTGGCAGCAGAGAGGCTTCAGGGGAAAACACTGAAGCTTTCTTT
TRBV28,TRBD1,NA,TRBJ2-3,CACSTGGADTQYF,TGTGCCTGCAGTACAGGGGGAGCAGATACGCAGTATTTT
TRBV12-3/TRBV12-4,TRBD1,many,TRBJ1-3,CASSRGQAGAGNTIYF,TGTGCCAGCAGCCGCGGACAGGCCGGTGCTGGAAACACCATATATTTT
TRBV6-2/TRBV6-3,TRBD2,many,TRBJ2-7,CASSLAGGRSYEQYF,TGTGCCAGCAGTTTAGCGGGAGGACGCTCCTACGAGCAGTACTTC
TRBV4-2,NA,many,TRBJ2-3,CASSQARSFGDTQYF,TGTGCCAGCAGCCAAGCACGTTCGTTCGGAGATACGCAGTATTTT
TRBV4-2,NA,once,TRBJ2-3,CASDQADTQYF,TGTGCCAGCGACCAGGCAGATACGCAGTATTTT
TRBV28,NA,NA,TRBJ1-1,CASSLWDGNTKAFF,TGTGCCAGCAGTTTATGGGACGGGAACACCAAAGCTTTCTTT
TRBV11-2,NA,NA,TRBJ2-7,CASSFGGPYDQYF,TGTGCCAGCAGCTTTGGGGGACCCTACGACCAGTACTTC
TRBV11-2,TRBD1,NA,TRBJ2-2,CASSHGWTGVVTGELFF,TGTGCCAGCAGCCACGGGTGGACAGGAGTTGTTACCGGGGAGCTGTTTTTT
TRBV6-5,TRBD2,once,TRBJ2-1,CTSRETSGSRGNGQFF,TGTACCAGCAGGGAGACTAGCGGGAGCCGTGGGAATGGGCAGTTCTTC
TRBV5-6,TRBD1,NA,TRBJ2-5,CVSSRYTGQETQYF,TGTGTCAGCAGCCGTTACACGGGACAGGAGACCCAGTACTTC
TRBV30,TRBD2,NA,TRBJ2-1,CAWSVASGSQFF,TGTGCCTGGAGTGTTGCTAGCGGGAGCCAGTTCTTC
TRBV28,NA,NA,TRBJ2-4,CASSWGRRLAKNIQYF,TGTGCCAGCAGTTGGGGGCGGCGATTAGCCAAAAACATTCAGTACTTC
TRBV6-5,TRBD2,many,TRBJ2-1,CASSSGLARVQQFF,TGTGCCAGCAGTTCAGGACTAGCGCGAGTCCAGCAGTTCTTC
TRBV28,TRBD1,few,TRBJ2-6,CASTGAFSVGANVLTF,TGTGCAAGCACAGGGGCCTTCTCAGTTGGGGCCAACGTCCTGACTTTC
TRBV28,NA,NA,TRBJ2-5,CASMTRQRGVETQYF,TGTGCCAGCATGACAAGACAGAGGGGGGTGGAGACCCAGTACTTC
TRBV11-3,NA,once,TRBJ1-1,CTSGYGGSDTEAFF,TGTACCAGCGGCTACGGGGGGTCGGATACTGAAGCTTTCTTT
TRBV20-1,NA,NA,TRBJ1-2,CSLPRTVDYGYTF,TGCAGTCTACCACGGACGGTCGATTATGGCTACACCTTC
TRBV6-1,NA,NA,TRBJ2-1,CATRRWVAATHNEQFF,TGTGCCACGCGTCGGTGGGTCGCGGCGACTCACAATGAGCAGTTCTTC
TRBV28,NA,NA,TRBJ1-2,CASILLNKSYGYTF,TGTGCCAGCATTTTACTCAACAAGAGCTATGGATACACCTTC
TRBV12-3/TRBV12-4,NA,many,TRBJ2-5,CASRSRTAREETQYF,TGTGCCAGCAGATCGAGAACCGCGAGGGAAGAGACCCAGTACTTC
TRBV11-3,TRBD2,NA,TRBJ2-1,CASNFGGGPHYEQFF,TGTGCCAGCAACTTTGGGGGAGGGCCCCACTATGAGCAGTTCTTC
TRBV30,NA,NA,TRBJ1-2,CAWIGGRGNNYGYTF,TGTGCCTGGATTGGTGGGAGGGGTAATAACTATGGCTACACCTTC
TRBV2,NA,many,TRBJ2-2,CASSELFVGGGELFF,TGTGCCAGCAGTGAACTCTTTGTCGGGGGCGGGGAGCTGTTTTTT
TRBV29-1,NA,NA,TRBJ2-3,CRVERAAHRYAVF,TGCAGGGTTGAGCGAGCAGCGCACAGATACGCAGTATTT
TRBV4-1,NA,NA,TRBJ2-2,CASSRETIGRGEGELFF,TGCGCCAGCAGCCGGGAAACTATCGGGAGAGGGGAGGGGGAGCTGTTTTTT
TRBV11-2,TRBD1,NA,TRBJ2-3,CARSLGTGSTDTQYF,TGTGCCAGGAGCTTAGGGACAGGGAGCACAGATACGCAGTATTTT
TRBV24-1,TRBD1,few,TRBJ2-3,CATSGGAGGITDTQYF,TGTGCCACCAGTGGTGGGGCAGGGGGTATCACAGATACGCAGTATTTT
TRBV11-2,NA,few,TRBJ2-3,CASSPEGRNTDTQYF,TGTGCCAGCAGCCCAGAGGGCAGGAACACAGATACGCAGTATTTT